This TCR beta chain was obtained from a study of low-dose radiotherapy and immunotherapy resistance in tumors. This CDR3 spans 14 amino acids. Per the germline V gene, CDR1 is SGHDT and CDR2 is YYEEEE. Trimming took off 1 base at V and 0 bases at J, with 5 bases between the two ends. This clonotype was counted between two and nine times. Gene-specific TRAV and TRBV primers were used for first-strand cDNA, covering alpha and beta chains. TCR amplification used 20 PCR cycles, a constant-region primer and a V-primer adapter. TCRdb re-derived calls from the reads in MiXCR, one entry per CDR3 protein. The sample lists thousands of distinct CDR3 sequences; 61% were seen once.

This chain uses TRBV5-6 with TRBJ2-1, with D unresolved. The TCR was taken from a human donor with advanced metastatic prostate, ovarian, gallbladder or colorectal cancer (not recorded which). This table probably holds off-target reads from a library built for another chain. The CDR3 loop reads CASSLLSSYNEQFF. The CDR3 DNA reads TGTGCCAGCAGCTTGTTAAGCTCCTACAATGAGCAGTTCTTC.